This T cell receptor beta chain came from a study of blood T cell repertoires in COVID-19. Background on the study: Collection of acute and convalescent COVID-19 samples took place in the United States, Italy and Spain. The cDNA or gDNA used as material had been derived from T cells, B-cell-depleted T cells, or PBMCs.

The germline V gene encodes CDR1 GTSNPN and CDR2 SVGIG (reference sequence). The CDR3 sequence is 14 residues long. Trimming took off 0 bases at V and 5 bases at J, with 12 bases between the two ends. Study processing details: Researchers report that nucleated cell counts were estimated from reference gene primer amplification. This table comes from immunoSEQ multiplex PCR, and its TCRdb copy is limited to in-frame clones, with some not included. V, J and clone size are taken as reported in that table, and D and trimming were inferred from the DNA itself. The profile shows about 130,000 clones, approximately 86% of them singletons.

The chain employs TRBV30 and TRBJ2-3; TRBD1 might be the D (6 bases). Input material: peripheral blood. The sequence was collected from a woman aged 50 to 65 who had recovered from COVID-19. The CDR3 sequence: CAWSVGGVEDTQYF. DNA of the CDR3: TGTGCCTGGAGTGTAGGGGGAGTTGAAGATACGCAGTATTTT.